The T cell receptor beta chain described here comes from a study of regulatory T cells in long-lasting Graves disease. Findings of the study overall: Persistent cases favored TRBV28, TRBJ1-2 and TRBJ2-5.

With respect to this clonotype: Its antigen remains unknown.

There are 14 residues in the CDR3. Germline V CDR1 and CDR2: SQVTM, ANQGSEA. Trimming shortened V by 0 bases and J by 2 bases, and 11 bases separated the two germline ends. Both iRepertoire HTBI primers and Arm-PCR of CDR3 regions were used to build the TCR beta libraries. TCRdb reprocessed the multiplex PCR reads with MiXCR, giving one entry per CDR3 protein. Of over 450,000 distinct CDR3 sequences listed, 20% to 25% are singletons. Time point given: persistent/refractory GD, antithyroid drugs over 5 years with positive TRAb. The TCR library was prepared using RNA isolated from PBMCs. The input for sequencing was peripheral blood mononuclear cells (PBMCs), taken when the disease was refractory, from a patient treated with antithyroid drugs. This clonotype was sampled from a female donor with Graves disease. This chain links TRBV29-1 with TRBJ2-7; tentative D call: TRBD1 (5 bases). The CDR3 loop is CSVEDRAFPYEQYF. The CDR3 region has the DNA TGCAGCGTTGAAGACAGGGCGTTTCCCTACGAGCAGTACTTC.